Listed here are 25 T cell receptor beta chains from one sample, sequenced in a study of long-term antiretroviral therapy in people with HIV (dated by TCRdb to between 2021 and 2022). The immunoSEQ hsTCRB v3.0 assay was used at survey level resolution to sequence the TRB variable region. The immuneACCESS repertoire file appears here via TCRdb, limited to in-frame rearrangements. These files lack a portion of the clones; in checked studies, under half of the deficit traces to unresolved V genes, and the cause of the others is not known. The sample contains tens of thousands of clones, more than 75% of them found a single time. The ten largest clonotypes hold roughly 4.9% of the sample. The sequencing used unsorted PBMCs, collected 0.5 years after starting antiretroviral therapy. Receptor source: a woman between 40 and 50 years old with HIV.

This clone has a handful of counts. The chain couples TRBV6-4 to TRBJ2-1, with 9 bases fitting TRBD1. J was trimmed by 10 bases and V by 6 bases; bases with no gene match: 10. Germline V CDR1 and CDR2: MRHNA, SNTAGT. CDR3 length: 14 amino acids. The CDR3 nucleotides read TGTGCCAGCAGAGAGGGACAGGGCTCGGGGGAGCAGTTCTTC. As protein: CASREGQGSGEQFF.

This clone has more than one count but fewer than ten. V is TRBV30 and J is TRBJ2-3; 10 positions agree with TRBD2. The CDR3 sequence is 14 residues long. V gave up 7 bases and J gave up 5 bases; unmatched junction bases: 9. Per the germline V gene, CDR1 is GTSNPN and CDR2 is SVGIG (reference sequence). CDR3 loop: CASKKRGGLDTQYF. CDR3 nucleotide sequence: TGTGCCTCTAAAAAGCGGGGGGGCTTAGATACGCAGTATTTT.

The chain is built from TRBV27 and TRBJ1-2, with TRBD1 as a possible D gene (6 bases). The germline gives CDR1 MNHEY, CDR2 SMNVEV (reference sequence). Trimming took off 4 bases at V and 2 bases at J, with 17 bases between the two ends. This CDR3 region has 16 residues. In DNA form, the CDR3 reads TGTGCCAGCAGTTGGGGACAAGGAGATTCGAACTATGGCTACACCTTC. This encodes CASSWGQGDSNYGYTF.

The sample holds a few counts of this clone. This chain joins TRBV28 and TRBJ2-7; 7 bases fit TRBD2. This CDR3 region has 13 residues. V lost 4 bases, J lost 7 bases, and 7 bases stayed unmatched. The V gene's germline CDR1 is MDHEN and CDR2 SYDVKM. The CDR3 reads CASSWGGLGEQYF. Written as DNA, the CDR3 is TGTGCCAGCAGTTGGGGGGGGTTGGGGGAGCAGTACTTC.

The J gene is TRBJ1-4, the V gene TRBV27; D may be TRBD1 (6 bases). The CDR3 loop spans 14 amino acids. The ends were cut back, 0 bases at V and 5 bases at J, with 7 bases in the middle. The germline CDR1 and CDR2 sequences are MNHEY and SMNVEV (reference sequence). The CDR3 spells CASSLSGANEKLFF. CDR3 in DNA: TGTGCCAGCAGTTTATCGGGGGCCAATGAAAAACTGTTTTTT. The full variable domain, with the rest looked up from reference TRBV27 and TRBJ1-4, is EAQVTQNPRYLITVTGKKLTVTCSQNMNHEYMSWYRQDPGLGLRQIYYSMNVEVTDKGDVPEGYKVSRKEKRNFPLILESPSPNQTSLYFCASSLSGANEKLFFGSGTQLSVL.

The V gene is TRBV7-2, the J gene TRBJ2-3, with 9 bases that match TRBD2. The CDR3 is 16 residues long. Looked up from germline, CDR1 is SGHTA and CDR2 is FQGNSA. V lost 1 base to trimming and J lost 5 bases; unmatched junction nucleotides: 7. This CDR3 reads CASSLVAGGPGDTQYF. CDR3 in DNA: TGTGCCAGCAGCTTAGTTGCGGGGGGGCCTGGAGATACGCAGTATTTT.

The genes are TRBV5-1 and TRBJ2-7, with D perhaps matching TRBD1 (5 bases). CDR3 size: 13 residues. Trimming left V 3 bases short and J 0 bases short, with 7 bases between. The germline V gene encodes CDR1 SGHRS and CDR2 YFSETQ. CDR3 coding DNA: TGCGCCAGCAGCTCGGACAACTCCTACGAGCAGTACTTC. Translated: CASSSDNSYEQYF.

The gene calls are TRBV27 and TRBJ2-3; 10 bases are a match to TRBD2. The germline CDR1 and CDR2 sequences are MNHEY and SMNVEV (reference sequence). V trimming: 1 base; J trimming: 7 bases; junction bases outside the gene matches: 5. The CDR3 is made up of 15 amino acids. Here the CDR3 DNA reads TGTGCCAGCAGTTTATGGTCTAGCGGGGGTAATACGCAGTATTTT. Encoded protein: CASSLWSSGGNTQYF.

V gene TRBV7-9 combines with J gene TRBJ1-6; D ambiguous. Trimming pared 3 bases from V and 5 bases from J, leaving 2 bases between. The CDR3 consists of 12 residues. Germline values: CDR1 SEHNR, CDR2 FQNEAQ (reference sequence). The CDR3 bases are TGTGCCAGCAGCTTTGATAATTCACCCCTCCACTTT. This sequence encodes CASSFDNSPLHF.

This chain connects TRBV13 to TRBJ2-7; the match to TRBD1 covers 7 bases. The CDR3 runs to 14 residues. Germline V lookup: CDR1 PRHDT, CDR2 FYEKMQ (reference sequence). Unmatched junction bases numbered 11, after V lost 8 bases and J lost 4 bases. CDR3 residues: CASRKGGAVYEQYF. The CDR3 bases are TGTGCCAGCCGGAAAGGGGGCGCCGTTTACGAGCAGTACTTC.

The chain links TRBV4-2 to TRBJ2-2; D not certain. The CDR3 is 14 residues long. The germline gives CDR1 LGHNA, CDR2 YNFKEQ. With 3 bases removed from V and 3 bases from J, the gap between germline ends came to 8 bases. The CDR3 DNA is TGTGCCAGCAGCCAGGGGTTGGACACCGGGGAGCTGTTTTTT. Translated: CASSQGLDTGELFF.

The chain couples TRBV6-1 to TRBJ1-3, with D possibly matching TRBD1 (5 bases). V gave up 6 bases and J gave up 0 bases, with 6 bases separating them. The CDR3 runs 13 residues. CDR1 and CDR2 from the germline V gene are MNHNS and SASEGT. The CDR3 loop reads CASRDNSGNTIYF. CDR3 coding DNA: TGTGCCAGCAGGGACAACTCTGGAAACACCATATATTTT.

The V and J genes are TRBV4-3 and TRBJ2-5; the D is unclear. Germline lookup yields CDR1 LGHNA and CDR2 YSLEER. The V and J ends lost 0 bases and 4 bases respectively, with 6 bases between them. There are 13 residues in the CDR3. Written as DNA, the CDR3 is TGCGCCAGCAGCCAAGATCGCAGAGAGACCCAGTACTTC. Its translation: CASSQDRRETQYF.

The gene calls are TRBV7-2 and TRBJ1-4; D remains unclear. The CDR3 runs 15 residues. V was pared by 1 base and J by 0 bases, with 6 bases between. The germline CDR1 and CDR2 sequences are SGHTA and FQGNSA. This CDR3 is CASSLEIATNEKLFF. The CDR3 nucleotides are TGTGCCAGCAGCTTAGAGATTGCAACTAATGAAAAACTGTTTTTT. Based on the CDR3 plus reference TRBV7-2 and TRBJ1-4, the full variable domain is GAGVSQSPSNKVTEKGKDVELRCDPISGHTALYWYRQSLGQGLEFLIYFQGNSAPDKSGLPSDRFSAERTGGSVSTLTIQRTQQEDSAVYLCASSLEIATNEKLFFGSGTQLSVL.

V and J are TRBV12-5 and TRBJ1-2; D gene unclear. Trimming removed 6 bases from V and 4 bases from J, with 9 bases in between. There are 12 residues in the CDR3. Germline V CDR1 and CDR2: LGHNT, FRNRAP. The CDR3 region is CASGSALYGYTF. In DNA form, the CDR3 reads TGTGCTAGTGGCTCTGCCCTCTATGGCTACACCTTC.

The chain combines TRBV5-5 with TRBJ1-6; D is uncertain. The germline CDR1 and CDR2 sequences are SGHKS and YYEKEE (reference sequence). This CDR3 region has 15 residues. The V end was cut by 1 base, the J end by 0 bases, with 5 bases between. CDR3 DNA: TGTGCCAGCAGCTTGACCAGCTCCTATAATTCACCCCTCCACTTT. Translating it yields CASSLTSSYNSPLHF.

This clone was observed a single time. The V and J genes are TRBV10-2 and TRBJ1-2; possibly TRBD1 for D (5 bases). Germline loops: CDR1 WSHSY, CDR2 SAAADI. The CDR3 is 16 amino acids. V lost 2 bases to trimming and J lost 8 bases, with 21 bases between them. CDR3 sequence: CASSEPGTGPMNGYTF. CDR3 nucleotide sequence: TGCGCCAGCAGTGAGCCCGGGACGGGTCCTATGAACGGCTACACCTTC.

V usage is TRBV7-9 and J usage is TRBJ2-3; TRBD2 is a possible D gene (6 bases). The ends were cut back, 1 base at V and 2 bases at J, with 16 bases in the middle. CDR1 is SEHNR and CDR2 is FQNEAQ in the germline V gene (reference sequence). The CDR3 spans 17 residues. The CDR3 coding sequence is TGTGCCAGCAGCTTAGTGGTTTCTGGAGGGGACACAGATACGCAGTATTTT. Translating it yields CASSLVVSGGDTDTQYF.

In this sample, this clone turned up once. This chain connects TRBV27 to TRBJ2-3, with 12 bases that match TRBD2. After removal of 6 bases from V and 4 bases from J, the junction contained 8 bases not matched to a gene. This CDR3 spans 16 amino acids. Germline values: CDR1 MNHEY, CDR2 SMNVEV (reference sequence). The CDR3 loop is CASSRRLAGASDTQYF. For the CDR3, the DNA is TGTGCCAGCAGCCGCAGACTAGCGGGGGCTTCAGATACGCAGTATTTT.

V and J are TRBV7-9 and TRBJ2-1; D might be TRBD2 (5 bases). Trimming left V 1 base short and J 4 bases short, with 14 bases between. The CDR3 consists of 16 residues. Per the germline V gene, CDR1 is SEHNR and CDR2 is FQNEAQ (reference sequence). This CDR3 is CASSLVSAGSYNEQFF. CDR3 DNA: TGTGCCAGCAGCTTAGTCTCGGCGGGTTCTTACAATGAGCAGTTCTTC.

The gene calls are TRBV4-3 and TRBJ2-2, with D maybe TRBD2 (5 bases). CDR3 length: 14 residues. Germline V gives CDR1 LGHNA, CDR2 YSLEER. Deletions cut 4 bases from V and 1 base from J, with 7 bases between. DNA for the CDR3: TGCGCCAGCAGCCCGGGATTGAACACCGGGGAGCTGTTTTTT. Its protein is CASSPGLNTGELFF.

The rearrangement joins TRBV9 to TRBJ2-3; D is unclear. The germline V gene encodes CDR1 SGDLS and CDR2 YYNGEE. V was trimmed by 0 bases and J by 4 bases, leaving 6 bases between them. The CDR3 runs 13 residues. The CDR3 loop reads CASSVGIADTQYF. Here the CDR3 DNA reads TGTGCCAGCAGCGTAGGGATAGCAGATACGCAGTATTTT.

This rearrangement joins TRBV7-9 to TRBJ1-6; the D is unclear. V lost 4 bases to trimming and J lost 3 bases, with 7 bases between them. There are 14 residues in the CDR3. Germline V CDR1 and CDR2: SEHNR, FQNEAQ (reference sequence). The CDR3, as DNA: TGTGCCAGCAGCTCCAGCGACTATAATTCACCCCTCCACTTT. Residues: CASSSSDYNSPLHF. Drawing the rest from reference TRBV7-9 and TRBJ1-6, the complete variable domain is DTGVSQNPRHKITKRGQNVTFRCDPISEHNRLYWYRQTLGQGPEFLTYFQNEAQLEKSRLLSDRFSAERPKGSFSTLEIQRTEQGDSAMYLCASSSSDYNSPLHFGNGTRLTVT.

The V and J genes are TRBV7-9 and TRBJ2-1; D might be TRBD1 (6 bases). The length of the CDR3 is 12 residues. V lost 5 bases, J lost 15 bases, and 17 bases lay in between. Looked up from germline, CDR1 is SEHNR and CDR2 is FQNEAQ (reference sequence). The CDR3 loop is CASSLPLGALFF. The DNA for the CDR3 is TGTGCCAGCAGCCTCCCCCTGGGGGCCCTGTTCTTC. The entire variable domain, with the rest obtained from reference TRBV7-9 and TRBJ2-1, is as follows: DTGVSQNPRHKITKRGQNVTFRCDPISEHNRLYWYRQTLGQGPEFLTYFQNEAQLEKSRLLSDRFSAERPKGSFSTLEIQRTEQGDSAMYLCASSLPLGALFFGPGTRLTVL.

The CDR3 region is CASSLRMTGITEAFF. The CDR3 DNA follows: TGTGCCAGTAGTCTGAGGATGACAGGGATCACTGAAGCTTTCTTT. The V call is TRBV19, the J call TRBJ1-1; 7 bases align to TRBD1. The CDR3 extends over 15 amino acids. The V segment lost 5 bases and the J segment 4 bases; nucleotides outside the gene matches: 10. The germline CDR1 and CDR2 sequences are LNHDA and SQIVND (reference sequence).